The rows below give T cell receptor beta chains drawn from one sample of a study of metastatic and nonmetastatic thyroid tumors. MiXCR reprocessed the PCR reads for TCRdb. The repertoire consists of about 13,000 clones, with approximately 26% occurring once and the leading ten covering less than 60%. Sequences were obtained from blood. The receptors here all came from a male donor with papillary thyroid cancer or a benign thyroid nodule (not recorded which). Some clones in this sample may be carry-over from other donors' samples. Each CDR3 is given with its conserved first and last residue. D genes are given only for firm matches. A row's size may be missing; if present it is once, few, many or a size class.

D gene,V gene,J gene,clone size,CDR3 DNA,CDR3 protein
TRBD2,TRBV24-1,TRBJ2-1,few,TGTGCCACCTCACTAGCGGAAGAGCAGTTCTTC,CATSLAEEQFF
TRBD1,TRBV25-1,TRBJ1-2,-,TGTGCCAGCAGTGAACGACAGGGGGCGGGGCATCCCCTTTTAGCCTACACCTTC,CASSERQGAGHPLLAYTF
TRBD1,TRBV29-1,TRBJ2-3,many,TGCAGCGTGGAAGTGTCGGGACAGGGGTCAGATACGCAGTATTTT,CSVEVSGQGSDTQYF
-,TRBV20-1,TRBJ1-1,many,TGCAGTGCTAGAGCTTCGTCAGGGCAGACTGAAGCTTTCTTT,CSARASSGQTEAFF
-,TRBV6-1,TRBJ1-1,-,TGTGCCAGCAGCCCCTCTGACAGGCGGCGGGCTGAAGCTTTCTTT,CASSPSDRRRAEAFF
-,TRBV28,TRBJ1-2,medium-sized,TGTGCCAGCTCAAAGGGTAAACGTGGCTACACCTTC,CASSKGKRGYTF
TRBD2,TRBV6-1,TRBJ2-3,-,TGTGCCAGCAGTACGGGAGGGCCCTGGGGTACGCAGTATTTT,CASSTGGPWGTQYF
TRBD1,TRBV20-1,TRBJ1-1,many,TGCAGTGCCACAAGGACAGGGGTGACTGAAGCTTTCTTC,CSATRTGVTEAFF
-,TRBV6-5,TRBJ2-4,-,TGTGCCAGCAGTTACGGGGAGGAGACATTTCAGTACTTC,CASSYGEETFQYF
-,TRBV7-8,TRBJ1-1,few,TGTGCCAGCAGCGACAACACTGAAGCTTTCTTT,CASSDNTEAFF
-,TRBV20-1,TRBJ2-7,-,TGCAGTGCTAGGGCCCAGCCAACCTACGAGCAGTACTTC,CSARAQPTYEQYF
-,TRBV12-3/TRBV12-4,TRBJ2-7,few,TGTGCCAGCAGCGTTGCGGTCGGGCCTTTCTACGAGCAGTACTTC,CASSVAVGPFYEQYF
-,TRBV6-5,TRBJ2-1,few,TGTGCCAGCAGTTCGGGGGAGCGGGTAGTCTACAATGAGCAGTTCTTC,CASSSGERVVYNEQFF
TRBD2,TRBV6-9,TRBJ2-3,few,TGTGCCAGCAGTTATACTAGCGGGAGTGATACGCAGTATTTT,CASSYTSGSDTQYF
-,TRBV6-5,TRBJ1-4,many,TGTGCCAGCAGTTACTCAGGACTAAATTACGAAAAACTGTTTTTT,CASSYSGLNYEKLFF
TRBD2,TRBV28,TRBJ2-2,few,TGTGCCAGCAGTTCTACGACTAGCGGCTACACCGGGGAGCTGTTTTTT,CASSSTTSGYTGELFF
TRBD2,TRBV6-1,TRBJ2-5,few,TGTGCCAGCAGGCTGCTAACGGGACTAGGAGAAGAGACCCAGTACTTC,CASRLLTGLGEETQYF
TRBD1,TRBV7-2,TRBJ1-5,medium-sized,TGTGCCAGCAGCCGACAGGGGGTTAATCAGCCCCAGCATTTT,CASSRQGVNQPQHF
TRBD2,TRBV27,TRBJ2-1,medium-sized,TGTGCCAGCAGTTTTCGAGGACTAGCCAGCTCCTACAATGAGCAGTTCTTC,CASSFRGLASSYNEQFF
TRBD1,TRBV18,TRBJ1-6,-,TGTGCCAGCTCACCGAGGGACAGTCCTAATTCACCCCTCCACTTT,CASSPRDSPNSPLHF
TRBD1,TRBV30,TRBJ1-5,once,TGTGCCTGGAGTCCCGGGACAGGGGGCCGTTATAGCAATCAGCCCCAGCATTTT,CAWSPGTGGRYSNQPQHF
-,TRBV10-3,TRBJ1-2,many,TGTGCCATCAGTGAAGGCAGGGGAAGGGATGGCTACACCTTC,CAISEGRGRDGYTF
TRBD1,TRBV14,TRBJ1-6,large,TGTGCCAGCAGCCTCTCAGGGGGAGGTTCACCCCTCCACTTT,CASSLSGGGSPLHF